This record covers a single T cell receptor beta chain. This sample stems from a study of blood T cell repertoires in COVID-19. Overall study context: The study drew acute and convalescent COVID-19 samples from the United States, Italy and Spain. In each case, the material was cDNA or gDNA derived from T cells, B-cell-depleted T cells, or PBMCs.

The CDR3 extends over 16 amino acids. V was pared by 1 base and J by 2 bases, with 2 bases of the junction left unmatched. Germline CDR1 and CDR2: SGHTA and FQGNSA. In the study's own analysis: The assay estimated nucleated cells by amplifying reference gene primers. Libraries were prepared by immunoSEQ multiplex PCR; TCRdb keeps only in-frame clonotypes and omits some of them. That table gives V, J and clone size, and the DNA gave D and trimming. The sample carries around 450,000 clones, about 89% recorded once. This sequence joins TRBV7-2 and TRBJ2-1; TRBD2 matches 10 bases. The TCR comes from a woman aged 25 to 39 with acute or convalescent COVID-19. Sequencing was done on a sample of peripheral blood. The CDR3 sequence: CASSLVSGGAYNEQFF. The CDR3 DNA sequence: TGTGCCAGCAGCTTAGTCAGCGGGGGGGCCTACAATGAGCAGTTCTTC.